Reported below is one TCR beta chain. All of the donors resided in Nashville, Tennessee, and each was a Caucasian adult. Researchers divided each subset's genomic DNA evenly across several immunoSEQ plates. The authors sequenced unsorted PBMC DNA on ten immunoSEQ deep assay plates. The table came from immunoSEQ multiplex PCR; TCRdb's copy has only in-frame clones and leaves some out. The profile covers about half a million clones, with over 75% appearing a single time and roughly an eighth taken by the ten largest. The data were obtained in a study of shared clonotypes between healthy human individuals. The CDR3 extends over 14 amino acids. The trim removed 4 bases at V and 9 bases at J, leaving 9 bases unmatched. Germline loops: CDR1 SGHRS, CDR2 YFSETQ.

The chain links TRBV5-1 to TRBJ2-1; TRBD1 matches 8 bases. The source material was PBMCs. This receptor was obtained from a woman in her forties in good health. Some clones in this sample may be carry-over from other donors' samples. In nucleotides, the CDR3 is TGCGCCAGCAGCCCCGGGGGACAGGAGGCTGAGCAGTTCTTC. Translating gives CASSPGGQEAEQFF.